The 22 T cell receptor beta chains below were found in one sample sequenced in a study of blood T cell repertoires in COVID-19. The method was immunoSEQ multiplex PCR; TCRdb's version includes in-frame clones alone and lacks a portion of them. The sample records roughly 250,000 clones, just over 90% being singletons. Sequencing was done on a sample of PBMCs or T cells enriched from blood (not recorded which). All receptors come from a woman in her thirties or forties with acute COVID-19.

The J gene is TRBJ1-1, the V gene TRBV10-3; 7 positions agree with TRBD1. The CDR3 covers 17 residues. J was trimmed by 1 base and V by 3 bases; bases with no gene match: 11. Germline lookup yields CDR1 ENHRY and CDR2 SYGVKD. CDR3 DNA sequence: TGTGCCATCAGTGATCCACCCACAGGGGCCAGGAACACTGAAGCTTTCTTT. It yields the protein CAISDPPTGARNTEAFF.

V is TRBV5-1 and J is TRBJ2-1; possibly TRBD2 for D (5 bases). CDR1 and CDR2 (germline): SGHRS, YFSETQ. V was clipped by 4 bases and J by 10 bases, with 15 bases between them. The CDR3 is made up of 13 amino acids. CDR3 protein: CASSGLPPGEQFF. For the CDR3, the DNA is TGCGCCAGCAGCGGACTGCCTCCCGGGGAGCAGTTCTTC.

V is TRBV21-1 and J is TRBJ2-3; the D call of TRBD2 is as the table states it, not checked on the DNA. TRBV21-1 is a pseudogene locus. The CDR3 is made up of 16 amino acids. The CDR3 spells CASSKANGSSPDTQYF. The CDR3 bases are TGTGCCAGCAGCAAAGCGAACGGGTCGAGCCCAGATACGCAGTATTTT.

The chain carries TRBV19 and TRBJ1-5; 7 bases match TRBD1. J lost 1 base, V lost 6 bases, and 3 bases had no gene match. This CDR3 comprises 14 residues. Looked up from germline, CDR1 is LNHDA and CDR2 is SQIVND (reference sequence). The DNA for the CDR3 is TGTGCCAGTAGGCCGACAGGGAGCAATCAGCCCCAGCATTTT. Its protein product is CASRPTGSNQPQHF.

Only one count was recorded for this clone. The gene calls are TRBV27 and TRBJ2-7, with 11 bases aligning to TRBD2. Losses at the gene ends were 3 bases for V and 3 bases for J; bases not matched to a gene: 10. CDR3 size: 17 residues. CDR1 is MNHEY, CDR2 SMNVEV, per germline (reference sequence). The CDR3: CASSFRSPTSGSYEQYF. The CDR3 DNA sequence: TGTGCCAGCAGTTTCCGATCCCCCACTAGCGGGAGCTACGAGCAGTACTTC.

The genes are TRBV2 and TRBJ2-1, with TRBD2 identical over 7 bases. CDR3 length equals 12 residues. J lost 16 bases, V lost 7 bases, and 13 bases had no gene match. Looked up from germline, CDR1 is SNHLY and CDR2 is FYNNEI. The CDR3 coding sequence is TGTGCCAGCAACGATCTGTCGGCAGCGGGATTCTTC. Amino acids: CASNDLSAAGFF.

The chain links TRBV10-3 to TRBJ2-7, with TRBD1 as a possible D gene (6 bases). The CDR3 contains 13 residues. V was trimmed by 10 bases and J by 2 bases, leaving 15 bases between them. Germline-derived CDR1 and CDR2 are ENHRY and SYGVKD. The CDR3 coding sequence is TGTGCCACCAGGGACACTTCCACCTACGAGCAGTACTTC. It translates to CATRDTSTYEQYF.

V and J are TRBV5-1 and TRBJ2-1; 13 nucleotides align to TRBD2. V shed 3 bases and J 10 bases; nucleotides not matched to a gene: 4. Germline CDR1 SGHRS, CDR2 YFSETQ. CDR3 size: 14 residues. This chain's CDR3 is CASSSGLAGREQFF. The DNA for the CDR3 is TGCGCCAGCAGCTCGGGACTAGCGGGGAGGGAGCAGTTCTTC.

The J gene is TRBJ1-5, the V gene TRBV2; TRBD1 might be the D (6 bases). Germline values: CDR1 SNHLY, CDR2 FYNNEI. This CDR3 spans 14 amino acids. Trimming pared 3 bases from V and 4 bases from J, leaving 10 bases between. CDR3 sequence (DNA): TGTGCCAGCAGTGAGACAGGAGCTAATCAGCCCCAGCATTTT. It specifies CASSETGANQPQHF.

V and J are TRBV7-9 and TRBJ1-6; 9 bases are shared with TRBD1. CDR1 and CDR2 from the germline V gene are SEHNR and FQNEAQ (reference sequence). Unmatched junction bases numbered 6, after V lost 5 bases and J lost 10 bases. This CDR3 spans 14 amino acids. The CDR3 DNA sequence: TGTGCCAGCAGCGCGGGACAGGGAAAATCACCCCTCCACTTT. The encoded protein is CASSAGQGKSPLHF.

V usage is TRBV6-4 and J usage is TRBJ1-3, with 12 positions matching TRBD1. The CDR3 sequence is 17 residues long. Germline V gene sequence: CDR1 MRHNA, CDR2 SNTAGT. Unmatched junction bases numbered 8, after V lost 6 bases and J lost 2 bases. CDR3 sequence reads: CASRNPGQGAAGNTIYF. In DNA, the CDR3 is TGTGCCAGCAGGAATCCGGGACAGGGGGCAGCTGGAAACACCATATATTTT.

The chain links TRBV4-2 to TRBJ2-6, with D possibly being TRBD2 (5 bases). V was pared by 5 bases and J by 4 bases, with 15 bases between. The CDR3 runs 16 residues. Germline-derived CDR1 and CDR2 are LGHNA and YNFKEQ. The CDR3 sequence: CASSSGLSTGANVLTF. In DNA form, the CDR3 reads TGTGCCAGCAGCTCAGGACTTTCCACCGGGGCCAACGTCCTGACTTTC.

The V and J genes are TRBV2 and TRBJ1-3; D perhaps matches TRBD1 (5 bases). Trimming shortened V by 0 bases and J by 0 bases, and 15 bases separated the two germline ends. This CDR3 is built from 18 residues. CDR1 and CDR2 from the germline V gene are SNHLY and FYNNEI. The CDR3 reads CASSEATDLGPSGNTIYF. In DNA, the CDR3 is TGTGCCAGCAGTGAAGCGACAGACTTGGGGCCCTCTGGAAACACCATATATTTT.

The V gene is TRBV29-1, the J gene TRBJ2-7, with a weak D call TRBD1 (8 bases). The CDR3 has 14 residues. CDR1 and CDR2 from the germline V gene are SQVTM and ANQGSEA. V was shortened by 7 bases and J by 3 bases, with 19 bases between the two germline ends. The CDR3 DNA follows: TGCAGCGCAATCTCACAGGGGGGGATCTACGAGCAGTACTTC. Protein sequence: CSAISQGGIYEQYF.

The CDR3, as DNA: TGTGCCAGCGTCGCCGGGACAGGGGCACACGAGCAGTACTTC. Amino acids: CASVAGTGAHEQYF. V is TRBV2 and J is TRBJ2-7, with 10 bases fitting TRBD1. The CDR3 runs to 14 residues. Germline V CDR1 and CDR2: SNHLY, FYNNEI. Trimming cost V 8 bases and J 5 bases; bases outside gene matches: 9. The full variable domain, with the rest looked up from reference TRBV2 and TRBJ2-7, is EPEVTQTPSHQVTQMGQEVILRCVPISNHLYFYWYRQILGQKVEFLVSFYNNEISEKSEIFDDQFSVERPDGSNFTLKIRSTKLEDSAMYFCASVAGTGAHEQYFGPGTRLTVT.

The chain employs TRBV7-6 and TRBJ2-5; possibly TRBD2 for D (6 bases). Trimming stripped 5 bases from V and 2 bases from J, with 18 bases between. Per germline, CDR1 SGHVS and CDR2 FNYEAQ. This CDR3 comprises 16 residues. This chain's CDR3 is CASSPSSPGGQETQYF. CDR3 nucleotide sequence: TGTGCCAGCAGCCCATCTTCCCCCGGGGGTCAAGAGACCCAGTACTTC.

The chain joins TRBV4-3 to TRBJ2-3, with no clear D. The V gene's germline CDR1 is LGHNA and CDR2 YSLEER. The CDR3 is 19 residues long. V dropped 4 bases and J dropped 0 bases, with 23 bases sitting between them. The CDR3 is CASSLTPKERPISTDTQYF. The CDR3 bases are TGCGCCAGCAGCCTCACTCCCAAAGAGCGCCCCATAAGCACAGATACGCAGTATTTT.

The chain uses TRBV13 and TRBJ2-7; tentative D call: TRBD2 (6 bases). Trimming left V 6 bases short and J 3 bases short, with 15 bases between. Germline loops: CDR1 PRHDT, CDR2 FYEKMQ (reference sequence). CDR3 length equals 14 residues. The CDR3: CASRRGPEGYEQYF. The CDR3 DNA follows: TGTGCCAGCAGAAGAGGGCCGGAGGGCTACGAGCAGTACTTC.

This chain connects TRBV19 to TRBJ1-5; the D gene is possibly TRBD1 (6 bases). Looked up from germline, CDR1 is LNHDA and CDR2 is SQIVND (reference sequence). This CDR3 contains 13 residues. The ends were cut back, 6 bases at V and 5 bases at J, with 11 bases in the middle. CDR3 sequence reads: CASRGGAHQPQHF. The CDR3 DNA follows: TGTGCCAGTAGAGGGGGGGCCCATCAGCCCCAGCATTTT.

The J gene is TRBJ2-2, the V gene TRBV5-8, with 8 nucleotides matching TRBD1. J was trimmed by 10 bases and V by 4 bases; bases with no gene match: 9. The CDR3 sequence is 14 residues long. Germline-derived CDR1 and CDR2 are SGHTS and YDEGEE. The CDR3 protein is CASSPRTGTLELFF. The CDR3, as DNA: TGTGCCAGCAGCCCACGGACAGGGACGTTGGAGCTGTTTTTT.

The chain joins TRBV2 to TRBJ1-2; D is undetermined. Germline values: CDR1 SNHLY, CDR2 FYNNEI. V lost 1 base to trimming and J lost 1 base, with 10 bases between them. The CDR3 is 15 residues long. The CDR3 nucleotides read TGTGCCAGCAGTGAAGATAGGAGCATTAACTATGGCTACACCTTC. Amino acids: CASSEDRSINYGYTF. The entire variable domain, with the rest obtained from reference TRBV2 and TRBJ1-2, is as follows: EPEVTQTPSHQVTQMGQEVILRCVPISNHLYFYWYRQILGQKVEFLVSFYNNEISEKSEIFDDQFSVERPDGSNFTLKIRSTKLEDSAMYFCASSEDRSINYGYTFGSGTRLTVV.

This chain uses TRBV5-4 with TRBJ2-4; tentative D call: TRBD2 (6 bases). CDR3 length: 14 amino acids. The V and J ends lost 5 bases and 3 bases respectively, with 12 bases between them. Germline lookup yields CDR1 SGHNT and CDR2 YYREEE (reference sequence). CDR3 coding DNA: TGTGCCAGCAGTTCGGCCGGGGGCAAAAACATTCAGTACTTC. Its translation: CASSSAGGKNIQYF.